The rows below give T cell receptor beta chains drawn from one sample of a study of post-analysis software for immune sequencing data. Using its own MiXCR run on the PCR reads, TCRdb lists one record per CDR3 protein. Among 450,000 or so distinct CDR3 sequences, under 55% were seen once, and the ten largest hold about 12%. What was sequenced was blood. The receptors here all came from a girl between 10 and 17 years old with multiple sclerosis. CDR3s include the opening cysteine and the closing phenylalanine or tryptophan. The D gene is left open where the match is weak. Only part of the rows carry a size: once, few, many, or a class if the clone is expanded.

J: TRBJ2-5
D: TRBD2
size: few
V: TRBV5-6
DNA: TGTGCCAGCAGCTTGGCCGCGGGAGTTAAGGGAGAGACCCAGTACTTC
CDR3: CASSLAAGVKGETQYF

J: TRBJ2-1
D: TRBD2
size: few
V: TRBV6-5
DNA: TGTGCCAGCAGTTACTCGATGCTAGCGGGGCCCCAGAGCTCCTACAATGAGCAGTTCTTC
CDR3: CASSYSMLAGPQSSYNEQFF

J: TRBJ2-3
D: NA
size: NA
V: TRBV20-1
DNA: TGCAGTGCTAGAGATTCCGATACGCAGTATTTT
CDR3: CSARDSDTQYF

J: TRBJ2-1
D: NA
size: NA
V: TRBV7-3
DNA: TGTGCCAGCAGCTTTAGTGAAGGCTCCTACAATGAGCAGTTCTTC
CDR3: CASSFSEGSYNEQFF

J: TRBJ1-2
D: TRBD1
size: NA
V: TRBV7-9
DNA: TGTGCCAGCAGCTTAGAGCAAGTAAGGACAGGCATCTCTGGCTACACCTTC
CDR3: CASSLEQVRTGISGYTF

J: TRBJ1-5
D: NA
size: few
V: TRBV6-6
DNA: TGTGCCAGCATTGCCGTCGCGCTTTCCGGCAATCAGCCCCAGCATTTT
CDR3: CASIAVALSGNQPQHF

J: TRBJ2-4
D: NA
size: NA
V: TRBV7-9
DNA: TGTGCCAGCAGCTTATTTTGGGGCTGGAGGGGAAACAAAAACATTCAGTACTTC
CDR3: CASSLFWGWRGNKNIQYF

J: TRBJ1-2
D: TRBD1
size: NA
V: TRBV12-3/TRBV12-4
DNA: TGTGCCAGCAGTTTAATGGGGGGAGGGACAGGGGATAACTATGGCTACACCTTC
CDR3: CASSLMGGGTGDNYGYTF

J: TRBJ2-2
D: NA
size: NA
V: TRBV5-4
DNA: TGTGCCAGCAGCTTGAAAAATTCGAGGGGACCCGGGGAGCTGTTTTTT
CDR3: CASSLKNSRGPGELFF

J: TRBJ1-1
D: NA
size: NA
V: TRBV5-1
DNA: TGCGCCAGCAGCTTGGCGGTAGACACTGAAGCTTTCTTT
CDR3: CASSLAVDTEAFF

J: TRBJ2-7
D: NA
size: few
V: TRBV4-1
DNA: TGCGCCAGCAGCCAAGATTGGGGCGGTCTCTCCTACGAGCAGTACTTC
CDR3: CASSQDWGGLSYEQYF

J: TRBJ2-3
D: NA
size: few
V: TRBV9
DNA: TGTGCCAGCAGCGCGGCAGATACGCAGTATTTT
CDR3: CASSAADTQYF

J: TRBJ2-5
D: NA
size: NA
V: TRBV5-1
DNA: TGCGCCAGCAGCTTGGGGCCACAGGGCCAAGAGACCCAGTACTTC
CDR3: CASSLGPQGQETQYF

J: TRBJ2-7
D: NA
size: few
V: TRBV7-2
DNA: TGTGCCAGCAGCCCCCGGAGGGGGATCTCCTACGAGCAGTACTTC
CDR3: CASSPRRGISYEQYF

J: TRBJ1-1
D: NA
size: once
V: TRBV7-9
DNA: TGTGCCAGCAGCTTAGTAGACAGAAATGAAGCTTTCTTT
CDR3: CASSLVDRNEAFF

J: TRBJ2-1
D: NA
size: once
V: TRBV24-1
DNA: TGTGCCACCAGTGACCCGGAACGTAGCGGCCAGTTCTTC
CDR3: CATSDPERSGQFF

J: TRBJ2-7
D: NA
size: NA
V: TRBV20-1
DNA: TGCAGTGCTCGAAACCGACTGGGCTACGAGCAGTACTTC
CDR3: CSARNRLGYEQYF

J: TRBJ2-2
D: TRBD2
size: NA
V: TRBV29-1
DNA: TGCAGCGTGGCTAGCGGGAGTATGACCGGGGAGCTGTTTTTT
CDR3: CSVASGSMTGELFF

J: TRBJ2-1
D: NA
size: NA
V: TRBV5-1
DNA: TGCGCCAGCAGATTGAGTGGCGGGGACGACTCCTACAATGAGCAGTTCTTC
CDR3: CASRLSGGDDSYNEQFF

J: TRBJ2-3
D: NA
size: NA
V: TRBV10-3
DNA: TGTGCCATCAGTGTCCTTGGCACAGATACGCAGTATTTT
CDR3: CAISVLGTDTQYF

J: TRBJ2-7
D: TRBD2
size: few
V: TRBV29-1
DNA: TGCAGCGCTCGCCCCGCTAGCGGGAGTTCCCACGAGCAGTACTTC
CDR3: CSARPASGSSHEQYF

J: TRBJ2-3
D: NA
size: few
V: TRBV7-2
DNA: TGTGCCAGCAGCCCCCCCGACACAGATACGCAGTATTTT
CDR3: CASSPPDTDTQYF

J: TRBJ2-3
D: TRBD2
size: few
V: TRBV20-1
DNA: TGCAGTGCTGAGCCGGGACTAGCGGGTGCTAGCACAGATACGCAGTATTTT
CDR3: CSAEPGLAGASTDTQYF

J: TRBJ1-2
D: TRBD1
size: NA
V: TRBV12-3/TRBV12-4
DNA: TGTGCCAGCAGTTATGGACAGGGCTTCTATGGCTACACCTTC
CDR3: CASSYGQGFYGYTF

J: TRBJ2-6
D: NA
size: few
V: TRBV7-6
DNA: TGTGCCAGCAGCTTCCCTCCGGGGGAGGCTTCTGGGGCCAACGTCCTGACTTTC
CDR3: CASSFPPGEASGANVLTF

J: TRBJ1-1
D: NA
size: NA
V: TRBV6-5
DNA: TGTGCCAGCGGAATGAATATGGGCACTGAAGCTTTCTTT
CDR3: CASGMNMGTEAFF

J: TRBJ1-2
D: TRBD1
size: few
V: TRBV12-3/TRBV12-4
DNA: TGTGCCAGCAGTCCGACAGGGCCGGGTGGCTACACCTTC
CDR3: CASSPTGPGGYTF

J: TRBJ1-1
D: TRBD1
size: NA
V: TRBV2
DNA: TGTGCCAGCAGACAAGACAGGGCGAACACTGAAGCTTTCTTT
CDR3: CASRQDRANTEAFF

J: TRBJ2-3
D: TRBD2
size: NA
V: TRBV13
DNA: TGTGCCAGCAGCTCCCTAGCGGGAGGATGGACAGATACGCAGTATTTT
CDR3: CASSSLAGGWTDTQYF

J: TRBJ1-1
D: NA
size: NA
V: TRBV7-9
DNA: TGTGCCAGCAGCTCGACACAGGATGGGGGAGGGTGGGCTTTCTTT
CDR3: CASSSTQDGGGWAFF

J: TRBJ2-1
D: TRBD2
size: once
V: TRBV4-3
DNA: TGCGCCAGCAGCCAAGATCGGGAGGGCAATGAGCAGTTCTTC
CDR3: CASSQDREGNEQFF

J: TRBJ2-7
D: TRBD2
size: few
V: TRBV27
DNA: TGTGCCAGCAGCCAGCTAGCGGGAGTGCAGTACTTC
CDR3: CASSQLAGVQYF

J: TRBJ2-1
D: TRBD1
size: NA
V: TRBV7-3
DNA: TGTGCCAGCAGCTCCACAGGGGGCATTGGCAATGAGCAGTTCTTC
CDR3: CASSSTGGIGNEQFF

J: TRBJ2-3
D: TRBD2
size: NA
V: TRBV5-1
DNA: TGCGCCAGCAGCCCCCTCCTAGCGGGAGGGATGACAGATACGCAGTATTTT
CDR3: CASSPLLAGGMTDTQYF

J: TRBJ2-7
D: NA
size: few
V: TRBV4-1
DNA: TGCGCCAGCAGCCAAGATTACAGTTCCTACGAGCAGTACTTC
CDR3: CASSQDYSSYEQYF

J: TRBJ2-3
D: NA
size: few
V: TRBV5-1
DNA: TGCGCCAGCAGCTTGGACCCAGCCGGCACAGATACGCAGTATTTT
CDR3: CASSLDPAGTDTQYF

J: TRBJ2-1
D: NA
size: NA
V: TRBV6-5
DNA: TGTGCCAGCAGTTATCGAGGTCGGGGAACCTACAATGAGCAGTTCTTC
CDR3: CASSYRGRGTYNEQFF

J: TRBJ2-5
D: TRBD2
size: NA
V: TRBV25-1
DNA: TGTGCCAGCAGTACGAGCGGGAGCTACCAAGAGACCCAGTACTTC
CDR3: CASSTSGSYQETQYF

J: TRBJ2-4
D: NA
size: few
V: TRBV28
DNA: TGTGCCACCAGCATTGGGCAGACAGGTTGGCAGTACTTC
CDR3: CATSIGQTGWQYF

J: TRBJ2-1
D: TRBD2
size: few
V: TRBV20-1
DNA: TGCAGTGCTAGAGATTCCGGACTAGCGGGAGAGGGGCAGTTCTTC
CDR3: CSARDSGLAGEGQFF

J: TRBJ2-5
D: TRBD1
size: few
V: TRBV7-2
DNA: TGTGCCAGCAGATCGACAGGGGCGGGAGAGACCCAGTACTTC
CDR3: CASRSTGAGETQYF

J: TRBJ2-1
D: TRBD2
size: NA
V: TRBV5-1
DNA: TGCGCCAGCAAAACTAGCGGGGTCTACAATGAGCAGTTCTTC
CDR3: CASKTSGVYNEQFF

J: TRBJ2-7
D: NA
size: NA
V: TRBV20-1
DNA: TGCAGTGCTGAACGGGAACAGGGATTGGGGGAGCAGTACTTC
CDR3: CSAEREQGLGEQYF

J: TRBJ1-4
D: NA
size: NA
V: TRBV7-3
DNA: TGTGCCACCTCGTCGCGGGGAAATGAAAAACTGTTTTTT
CDR3: CATSSRGNEKLFF

J: TRBJ2-3
D: TRBD2
size: NA
V: TRBV12-3/TRBV12-4
DNA: TGTGCCATTAGGACTAGCGGGAGAACAGATACGCAGTATTTT
CDR3: CAIRTSGRTDTQYF

J: TRBJ1-1
D: NA
size: few
V: TRBV20-1
DNA: TGCAGTGCTAGAAGCGCGGGGCAGGCGTTAACCGGCGAAGCTTTCTTT
CDR3: CSARSAGQALTGEAFF

J: TRBJ2-1
D: NA
size: NA
V: TRBV25-1
DNA: TGTGCCAGCAGTGACTGGGCTAGCGCCCTAAATGAGCAGTTCTTC
CDR3: CASSDWASALNEQFF

J: TRBJ2-7
D: TRBD2
size: few
V: TRBV28
DNA: TGTGCCAGCAGTCCTCCTCCTAGCGGGAGTCGGGAGCAGTACTTC
CDR3: CASSPPPSGSREQYF

J: TRBJ2-7
D: NA
size: NA
V: TRBV28
DNA: TGTGCCAGCAGTTTATTCCAGCAGTCCTACGAGCAGTACTTC
CDR3: CASSLFQQSYEQYF